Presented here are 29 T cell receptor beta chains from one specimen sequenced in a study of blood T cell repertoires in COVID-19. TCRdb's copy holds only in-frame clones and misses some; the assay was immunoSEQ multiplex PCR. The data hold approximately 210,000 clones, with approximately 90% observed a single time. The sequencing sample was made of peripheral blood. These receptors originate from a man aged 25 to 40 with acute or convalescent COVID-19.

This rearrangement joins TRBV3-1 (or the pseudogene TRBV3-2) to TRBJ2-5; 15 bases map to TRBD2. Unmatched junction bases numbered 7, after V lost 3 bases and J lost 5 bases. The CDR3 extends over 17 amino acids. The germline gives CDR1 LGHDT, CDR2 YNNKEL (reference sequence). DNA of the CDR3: TGTGCCAGCAGCCAGCACGGGACTAGCGGGAGGAGGGAGACCCAGTACTTC. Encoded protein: CASSQHGTSGRRETQYF.

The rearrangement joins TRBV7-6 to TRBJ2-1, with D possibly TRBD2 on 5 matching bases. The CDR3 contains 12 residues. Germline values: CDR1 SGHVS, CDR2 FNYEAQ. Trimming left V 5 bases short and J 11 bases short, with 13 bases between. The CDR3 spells CASSPTTIQQFF. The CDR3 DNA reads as TGTGCCAGCAGCCCCACGACTATCCAGCAGTTCTTC.

The CDR3 DNA follows: TGTGCCAGCAGTAAAGCGGGACTGCTGAACTATGGCTACACCTTC. Amino acid sequence: CASSKAGLLNYGYTF. The chain employs TRBV28 and TRBJ1-2; a weak D match, TRBD1 (5 bases). Germline V gene sequence: CDR1 MDHEN, CDR2 SYDVKM. V dropped 5 bases and J dropped 2 bases, with 15 bases sitting between them. The CDR3 totals 15 residues.

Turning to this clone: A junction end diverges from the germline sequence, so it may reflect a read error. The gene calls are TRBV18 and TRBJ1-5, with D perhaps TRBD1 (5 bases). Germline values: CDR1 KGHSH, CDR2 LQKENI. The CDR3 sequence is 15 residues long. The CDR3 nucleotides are TGTGCCAGCACACCCCGCAGGGCCGTTGTCGAGCCCCAGCATTTT. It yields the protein CASTPRRAVVEPQHF.

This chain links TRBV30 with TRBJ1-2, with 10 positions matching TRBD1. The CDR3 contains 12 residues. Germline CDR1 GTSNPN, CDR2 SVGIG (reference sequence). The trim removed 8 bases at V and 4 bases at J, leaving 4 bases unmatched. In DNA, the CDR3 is TGTGCCGGGGGACAGGGGTTCTATGGCTACACCTTC. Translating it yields CAGGQGFYGYTF.

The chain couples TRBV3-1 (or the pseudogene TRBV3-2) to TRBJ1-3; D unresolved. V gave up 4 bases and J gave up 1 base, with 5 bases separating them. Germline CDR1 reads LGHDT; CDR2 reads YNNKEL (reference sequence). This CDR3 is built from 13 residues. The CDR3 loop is CASSPVSGNTIYF. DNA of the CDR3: TGTGCCAGCAGCCCAGTGTCTGGAAACACCATATATTTT.

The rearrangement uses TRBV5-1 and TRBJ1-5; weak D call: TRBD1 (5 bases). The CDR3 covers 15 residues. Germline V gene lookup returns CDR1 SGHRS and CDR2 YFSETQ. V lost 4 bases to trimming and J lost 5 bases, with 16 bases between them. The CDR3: CASSPLGRADQPQHF. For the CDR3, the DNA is TGCGCCAGCAGCCCCCTGGGCAGGGCGGATCAGCCCCAGCATTTT.

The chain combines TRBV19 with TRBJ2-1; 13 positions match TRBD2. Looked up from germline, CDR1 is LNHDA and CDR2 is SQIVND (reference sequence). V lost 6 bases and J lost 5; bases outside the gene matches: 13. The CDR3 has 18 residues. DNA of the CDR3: TGTGCCAGTAGGTTACGGACTAGCGGGAGAGAGGCGAACAATGAGCAGTTCTTC. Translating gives CASRLRTSGREANNEQFF.

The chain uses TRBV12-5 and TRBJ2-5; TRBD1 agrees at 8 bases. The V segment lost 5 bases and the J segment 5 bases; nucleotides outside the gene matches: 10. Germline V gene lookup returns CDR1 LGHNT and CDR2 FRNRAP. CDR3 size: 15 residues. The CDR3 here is CASGNGQGLWETQYF. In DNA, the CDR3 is TGTGCTAGTGGTAACGGACAGGGTCTGTGGGAGACCCAGTACTTC. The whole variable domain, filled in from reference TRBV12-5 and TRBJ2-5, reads DARVTQTPRHKVTEMGQEVTMRCQPILGHNTVFWYRQTMMQGLELLAYFRNRAPLDDSGMPKDRFSAEMPDATLATLKIQPSEPRDSAVYFCASGNGQGLWETQYFGPGTRLLVL.

The CDR3, as DNA: TGTGCCGGAACAAGGGGATTTGAAACTGAAGCTTTCTTT. Translation gives CAGTRGFETEAFF. This chain uses TRBV30 with TRBJ1-1; a weak D match, TRBD1 (5 bases). The ends were cut back, 8 bases at V and 5 bases at J, with 18 bases in the middle. The CDR3 runs to 13 residues. CDR1 and CDR2 from the germline V gene are GTSNPN and SVGIG (reference sequence).

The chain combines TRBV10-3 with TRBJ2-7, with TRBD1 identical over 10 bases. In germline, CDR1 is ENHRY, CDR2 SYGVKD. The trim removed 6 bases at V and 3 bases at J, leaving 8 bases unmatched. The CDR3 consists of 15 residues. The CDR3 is CAISRSGTGDYEQYF. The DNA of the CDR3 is TGTGCCATCAGCAGATCCGGGACAGGGGACTACGAGCAGTACTTC.

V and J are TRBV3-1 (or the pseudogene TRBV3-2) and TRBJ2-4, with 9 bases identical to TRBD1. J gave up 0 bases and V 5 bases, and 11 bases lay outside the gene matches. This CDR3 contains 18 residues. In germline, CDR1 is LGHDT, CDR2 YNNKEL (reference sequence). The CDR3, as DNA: TGTGCCAGCAGCTTTACCGGGACAGGGAAACTAGCCAAAAACATTCAGTACTTC. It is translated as CASSFTGTGKLAKNIQYF.

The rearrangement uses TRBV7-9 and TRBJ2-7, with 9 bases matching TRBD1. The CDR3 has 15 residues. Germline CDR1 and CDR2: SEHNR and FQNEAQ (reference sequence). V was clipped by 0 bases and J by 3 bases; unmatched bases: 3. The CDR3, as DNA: TGTGCCAGCAGCTTAGCTGGACAGGGGTACTACGAGCAGTACTTC. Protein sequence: CASSLAGQGYYEQYF.

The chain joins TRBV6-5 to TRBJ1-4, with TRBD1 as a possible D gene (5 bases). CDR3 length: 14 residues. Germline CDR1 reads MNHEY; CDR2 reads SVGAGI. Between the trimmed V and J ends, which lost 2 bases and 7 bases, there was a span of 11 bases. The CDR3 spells CASSYQGSAEKLFF. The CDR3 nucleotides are TGTGCCAGCAGTTACCAGGGCAGCGCTGAAAAACTGTTTTTT.

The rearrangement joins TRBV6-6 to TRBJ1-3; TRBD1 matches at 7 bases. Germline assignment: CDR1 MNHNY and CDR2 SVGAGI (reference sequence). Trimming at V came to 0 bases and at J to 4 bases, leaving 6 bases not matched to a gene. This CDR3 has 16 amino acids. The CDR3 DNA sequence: TGTGCCAGCAGTTACTCGACAGGGACAACAGGAAACACCATATATTTT. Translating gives CASSYSTGTTGNTIYF.

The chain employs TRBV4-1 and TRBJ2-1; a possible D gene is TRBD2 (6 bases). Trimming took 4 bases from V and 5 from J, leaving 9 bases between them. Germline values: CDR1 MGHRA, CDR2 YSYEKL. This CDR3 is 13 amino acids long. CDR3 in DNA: TGCGCCAGCAGCCCTCGGACTAACAATGAGCAGTTCTTC. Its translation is CASSPRTNNEQFF.

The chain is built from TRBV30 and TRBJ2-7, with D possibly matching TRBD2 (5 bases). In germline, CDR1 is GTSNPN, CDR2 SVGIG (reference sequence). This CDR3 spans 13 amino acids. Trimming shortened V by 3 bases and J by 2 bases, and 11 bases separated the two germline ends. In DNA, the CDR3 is TGTGCCTGGAGCCGAGGGAAGGCCTACGAGCAGTACTTC. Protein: CAWSRGKAYEQYF.

The CDR3, as DNA: TGTGCCAGCAGTTATGTGGGACTAGCTGATTCCAATGAGCAGTTCTTC. Translation gives CASSYVGLADSNEQFF. This chain links TRBV6-2 or TRBV6-3 with TRBJ2-1; 9 bases match TRBD2. The CDR3 has 16 residues. The V and J ends lost 3 bases and 6 bases, in that order; junction bases with no gene match: 9. The germline gives CDR1 MNHEY, CDR2 SVGEGT.

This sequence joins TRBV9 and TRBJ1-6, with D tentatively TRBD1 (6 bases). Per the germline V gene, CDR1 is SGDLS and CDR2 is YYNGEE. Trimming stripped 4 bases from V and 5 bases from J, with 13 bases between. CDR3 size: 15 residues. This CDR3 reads CASSPSRGNNSPLHF. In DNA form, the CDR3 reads TGTGCCAGCAGCCCCTCCAGGGGCAATAATTCACCCCTCCACTTT. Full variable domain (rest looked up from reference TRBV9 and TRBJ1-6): DSGVTQTPKHLITATGQRVTLRCSPRSGDLSVYWYQQSLDQGLQFLIQYYNGEERAKGNILERFSAQQFPDLHSELNLSSLELGDSALYFCASSPSRGNNSPLHFGNGTRLTVT.

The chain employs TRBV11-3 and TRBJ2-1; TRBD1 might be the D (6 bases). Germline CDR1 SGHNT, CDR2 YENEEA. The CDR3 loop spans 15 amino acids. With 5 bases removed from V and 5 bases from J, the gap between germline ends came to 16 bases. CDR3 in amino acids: CASSHDRTYNNEQFF. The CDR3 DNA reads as TGTGCCAGCAGCCATGACAGGACCTATAACAATGAGCAGTTCTTC.

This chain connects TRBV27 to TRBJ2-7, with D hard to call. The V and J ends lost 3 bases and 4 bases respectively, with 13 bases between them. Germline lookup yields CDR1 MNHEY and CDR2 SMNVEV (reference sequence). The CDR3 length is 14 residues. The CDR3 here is CASSFGHSGYEQYF. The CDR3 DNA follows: TGTGCCAGCAGTTTTGGCCACTCGGGTTACGAGCAGTACTTC.

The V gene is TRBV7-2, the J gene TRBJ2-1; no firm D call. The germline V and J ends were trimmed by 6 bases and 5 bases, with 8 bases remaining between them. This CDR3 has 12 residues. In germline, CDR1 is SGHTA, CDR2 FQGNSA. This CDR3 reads CASRFIDNEQFF. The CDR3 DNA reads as TGTGCCAGCAGGTTTATCGACAATGAGCAGTTCTTC.

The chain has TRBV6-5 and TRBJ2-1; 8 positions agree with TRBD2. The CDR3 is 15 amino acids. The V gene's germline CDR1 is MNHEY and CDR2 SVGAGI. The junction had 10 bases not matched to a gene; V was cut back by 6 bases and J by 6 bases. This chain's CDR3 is CASSSYGRAPNEQFF. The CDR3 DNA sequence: TGTGCCAGCAGCTCTTACGGGAGGGCCCCCAATGAGCAGTTCTTC.

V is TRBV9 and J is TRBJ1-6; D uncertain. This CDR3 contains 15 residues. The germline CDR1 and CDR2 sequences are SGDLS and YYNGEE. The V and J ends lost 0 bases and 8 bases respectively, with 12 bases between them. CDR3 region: CASSVVGGSHSPLHF. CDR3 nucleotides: TGTGCCAGCAGCGTAGTAGGAGGGAGCCATTCACCCCTCCACTTT. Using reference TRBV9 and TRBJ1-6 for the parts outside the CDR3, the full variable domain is DSGVTQTPKHLITATGQRVTLRCSPRSGDLSVYWYQQSLDQGLQFLIQYYNGEERAKGNILERFSAQQFPDLHSELNLSSLELGDSALYFCASSVVGGSHSPLHFGNGTRLTVT.

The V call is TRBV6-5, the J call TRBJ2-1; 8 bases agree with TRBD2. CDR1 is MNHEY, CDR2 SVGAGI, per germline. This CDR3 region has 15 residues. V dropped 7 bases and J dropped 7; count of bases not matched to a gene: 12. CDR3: CASTTRGASGNEQFF. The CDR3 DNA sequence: TGTGCCAGCACTACCCGGGGGGCTAGCGGGAATGAGCAGTTCTTC.

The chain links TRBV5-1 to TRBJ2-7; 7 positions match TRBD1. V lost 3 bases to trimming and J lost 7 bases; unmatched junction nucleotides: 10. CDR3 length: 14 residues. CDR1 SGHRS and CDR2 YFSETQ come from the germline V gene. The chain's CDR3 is CASSSGQRGGEQYF. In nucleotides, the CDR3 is TGCGCCAGCAGCTCGGGACAGCGAGGCGGGGAGCAGTACTTC.

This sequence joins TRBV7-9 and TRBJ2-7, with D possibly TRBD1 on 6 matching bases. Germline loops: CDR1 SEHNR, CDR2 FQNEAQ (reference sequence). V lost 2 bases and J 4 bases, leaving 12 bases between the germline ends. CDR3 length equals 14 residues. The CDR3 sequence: CASSLTGNGYEQYF. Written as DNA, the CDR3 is TGTGCCAGCAGCTTAACAGGGAATGGTTACGAGCAGTACTTC.

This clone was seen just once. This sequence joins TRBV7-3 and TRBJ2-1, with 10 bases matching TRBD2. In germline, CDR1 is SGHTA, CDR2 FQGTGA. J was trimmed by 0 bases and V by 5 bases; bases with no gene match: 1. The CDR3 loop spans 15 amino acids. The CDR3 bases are TGTGCCAGCAGCGTAGCGGGAGGCTCCTACAATGAGCAGTTCTTC. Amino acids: CASSVAGGSYNEQFF.

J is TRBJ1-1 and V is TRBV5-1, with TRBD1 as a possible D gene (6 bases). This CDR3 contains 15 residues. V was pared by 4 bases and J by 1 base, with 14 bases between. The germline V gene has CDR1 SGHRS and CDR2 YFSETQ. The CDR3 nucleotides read TGCGCCAGCAGCCCCCTAGGGGGGGGGAACACTGAAGCTTTCTTT. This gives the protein CASSPLGGGNTEAFF.